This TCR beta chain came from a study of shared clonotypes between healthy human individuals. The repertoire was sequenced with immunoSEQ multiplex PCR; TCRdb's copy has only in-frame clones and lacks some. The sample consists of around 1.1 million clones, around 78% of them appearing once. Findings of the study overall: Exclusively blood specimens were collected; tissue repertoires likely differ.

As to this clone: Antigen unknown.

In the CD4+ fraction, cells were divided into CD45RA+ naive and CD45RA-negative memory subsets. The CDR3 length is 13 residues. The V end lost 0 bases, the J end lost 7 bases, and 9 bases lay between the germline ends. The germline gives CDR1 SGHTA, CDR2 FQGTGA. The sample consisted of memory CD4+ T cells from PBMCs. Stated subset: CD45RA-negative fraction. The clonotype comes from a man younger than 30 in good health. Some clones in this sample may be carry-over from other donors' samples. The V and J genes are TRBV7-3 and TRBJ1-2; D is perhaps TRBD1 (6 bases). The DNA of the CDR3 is TGTGCCAGCAGCTTAACGGCAGGGGTTGGCTACACCTTC. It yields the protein CASSLTAGVGYTF.